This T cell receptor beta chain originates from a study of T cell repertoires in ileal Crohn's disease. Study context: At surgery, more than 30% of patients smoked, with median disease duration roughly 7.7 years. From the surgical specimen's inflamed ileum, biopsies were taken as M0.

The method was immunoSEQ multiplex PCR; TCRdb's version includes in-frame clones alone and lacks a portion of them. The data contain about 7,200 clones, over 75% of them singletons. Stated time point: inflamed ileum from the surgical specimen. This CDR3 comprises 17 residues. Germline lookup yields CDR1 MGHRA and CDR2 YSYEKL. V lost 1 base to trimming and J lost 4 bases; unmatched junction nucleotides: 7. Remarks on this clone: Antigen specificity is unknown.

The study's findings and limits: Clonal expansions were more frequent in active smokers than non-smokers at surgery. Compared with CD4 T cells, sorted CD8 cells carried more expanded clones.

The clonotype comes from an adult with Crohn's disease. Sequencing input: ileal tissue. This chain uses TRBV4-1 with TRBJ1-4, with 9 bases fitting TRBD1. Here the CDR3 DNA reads TGCGCCAGCAGCCAAGGAGGTGGGACAGGGTTTAATGAAAAACTGTTTTTT. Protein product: CASSQGGGTGFNEKLFF.